This T cell receptor (beta chain) was retrieved from a study of blood T cell repertoires in COVID-19. Study-wide context: T cells, B-cell-depleted T cells, or PBMCs provided the cDNA or gDNA that served as material.

Original methodology: Researchers report that nucleated cell counts were estimated from reference gene primer amplification. Libraries were prepared by immunoSEQ multiplex PCR; TCRdb keeps only in-frame clonotypes and omits some of them. V, J and clone size derive from that table, while D and trimming were established from the DNA sequence. The data hold around 280,000 clones, with roughly 87% observed a single time. Unmatched junction bases numbered 14, after V lost 6 bases and J lost 7 bases. The CDR3 consists of 14 residues. CDR1 and CDR2 (germline): SQVTM, ANQGSEA. The sequence derives from a woman between 45 and 60 years old who had recovered from COVID-19. This sequence joins TRBV29-1 and TRBJ1-2; TRBD1 agrees at 7 bases. Sequences were obtained from peripheral blood. In DNA, the CDR3 is TGCAGCGTCATGCCGGGACAGTCAAGTTCTGGCTACACCTTC. Translating gives CSVMPGQSSSGYTF.